Below are 5 T cell receptor beta chains sequenced from a single sample in a study of T cell responses to AZD1222 COVID-19 vaccine. The protocol was immunoSEQ multiplex PCR, while the TCRdb copy is restricted to in-frame clones and leaves out a portion. The data hold 150,000 to 200,000 clones, with around nine tenths observed a single time. The sample was peripheral blood, taken on day 0 of AZD1222 vaccination. Source of these receptors: an adult in good health.

This sequence joins TRBV21-1 and TRBJ2-2; the D call in the table, TRBD1, was not verified against the DNA. TRBV21-1 is termed a pseudogene. The CDR3 runs to 14 residues. The CDR3 sequence: CASSGTVNTGELFF. The DNA for the CDR3 is TGTGCCAGCAGCGGGACAGTCAACACCGGGGAGCTGTTTTTT.

This clone showed up just a few times. This sequence joins TRBV5-1 and TRBJ2-1, with TRBD1 matching 8 bases. The CDR3 has 14 residues. V was pared by 3 bases and J by 8 bases, with 7 bases of the junction left unmatched. CDR1 and CDR2 (germline): SGHRS, YFSETQ. The CDR3 bases are TGCGCCAGCAGCTCCGGACAGGGAGTGGATGAGCAGTTCTTC. It codes for CASSSGQGVDEQFF.

The chain combines TRBV27 with TRBJ2-7; 10 nucleotides align to TRBD1. The CDR3 extends over 14 amino acids. Unmatched junction bases numbered 5, after V lost 6 bases and J lost 3 bases. Germline loops: CDR1 MNHEY, CDR2 SMNVEV (reference sequence). In DNA form, the CDR3 reads TGTGCCAGCAGAGCCGGGACAGGGGACTACGAGCAGTACTTC. It encodes CASRAGTGDYEQYF.

The chain is built from TRBV19 and TRBJ1-5; D is unclear. Germline V gene sequence: CDR1 LNHDA, CDR2 SQIVND (reference sequence). The length of the CDR3 is 17 residues. Deletions cut 3 bases from V and 6 bases from J, with 21 bases between. The CDR3 spells CASSIDRVGAEGQPQHF. For the CDR3, the DNA is TGTGCCAGTAGTATTGATCGGGTCGGAGCCGAGGGTCAGCCCCAGCATTTT.

This clone appeared a single time. V usage is TRBV24-1 and J usage is TRBJ2-1, with 9 bases lining up with TRBD1. From germline, CDR1 is KGHDR and CDR2 SFDVKD. This CDR3 is built from 13 residues. V gave up 4 bases and J gave up 8 bases; unmatched junction bases: 2. CDR3 DNA: TGTGCCACCAGTGAGGACAGGGGCCATGAGCAGTTCTTC. It is translated as CATSEDRGHEQFF.